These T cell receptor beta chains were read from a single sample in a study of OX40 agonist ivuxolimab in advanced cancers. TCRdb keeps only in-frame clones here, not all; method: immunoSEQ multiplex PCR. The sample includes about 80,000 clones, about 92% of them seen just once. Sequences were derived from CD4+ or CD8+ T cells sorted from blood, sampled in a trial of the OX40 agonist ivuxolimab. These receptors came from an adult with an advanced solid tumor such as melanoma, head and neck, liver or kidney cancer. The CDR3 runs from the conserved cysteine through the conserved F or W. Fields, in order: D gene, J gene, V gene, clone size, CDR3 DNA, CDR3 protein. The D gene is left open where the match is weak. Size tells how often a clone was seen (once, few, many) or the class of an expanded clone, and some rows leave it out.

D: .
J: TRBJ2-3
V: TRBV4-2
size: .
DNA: TGTGCCAGCAGCCCAGGGACTGCGGGAGATACGCAGTATTTT
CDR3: CASSPGTAGDTQYF

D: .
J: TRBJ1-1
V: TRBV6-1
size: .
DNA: TGTGCCAGCAGTGATGCGGGAATAGGGAACACTGAAGCTTTCTTT
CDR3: CASSDAGIGNTEAFF

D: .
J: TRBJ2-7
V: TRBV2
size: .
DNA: TGTGCCAGCAGGGGGGGCAGTAGTAGTAGAACCTACTACGAGCAGTACTTC
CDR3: CASRGGSSSRTYYEQYF

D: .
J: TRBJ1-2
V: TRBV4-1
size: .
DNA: TGCGCCAGCAGCCAGGAGGCCCCAGGTGGATATGGCTACACCTTC
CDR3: CASSQEAPGGYGYTF

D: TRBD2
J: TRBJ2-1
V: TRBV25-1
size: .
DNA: TGTGCCAGCCACCCGGGGGGGATTGAACACTACAATGAGCAGTTCTTC
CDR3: CASHPGGIEHYNEQFF

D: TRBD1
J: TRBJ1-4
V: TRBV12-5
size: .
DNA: TGTGCTTGTCGGGACAGGGGGGATGAAAAACTGTTTTTT
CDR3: CACRDRGDEKLFF

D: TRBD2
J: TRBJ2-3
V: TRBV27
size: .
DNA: TGTGCCAGCAGTTTACTTCGCCTAGCGGGTGGCACAGATACGCAGTATTTT
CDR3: CASSLLRLAGGTDTQYF

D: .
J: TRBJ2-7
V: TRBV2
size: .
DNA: TGTGCCAGCAGTCCCCAGACAGCTTCGACCTACGAGCAGTACTTC
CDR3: CASSPQTASTYEQYF

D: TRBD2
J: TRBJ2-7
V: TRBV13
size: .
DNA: TGTGCCAGCAGGGGCGGGACTAGCGAGTCCTACGAGCAGTACTTC
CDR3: CASRGGTSESYEQYF

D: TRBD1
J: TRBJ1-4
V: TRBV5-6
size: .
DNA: TGTGCCAGCAGCACACCGGGACAGGGGGCAAGTGGTGAAAAACTGTTTTTT
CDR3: CASSTPGQGASGEKLFF

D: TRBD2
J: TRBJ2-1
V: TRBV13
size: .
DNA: TGTGCCAGCAGCCAGCGGGGGGCCTACAATGAGCAGTTCTTC
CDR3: CASSQRGAYNEQFF

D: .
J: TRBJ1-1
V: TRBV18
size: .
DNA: TGTGCCAGTCTTTTTCTAGGGGCCACTGAAGCTTTCTTT
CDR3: CASLFLGATEAFF

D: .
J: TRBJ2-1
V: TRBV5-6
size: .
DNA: TGTGCCAGCAGCATCGGGGGTGGTTACAATGAGCAGTTCTTC
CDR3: CASSIGGGYNEQFF

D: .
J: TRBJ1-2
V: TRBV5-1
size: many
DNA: TGCGCCAGCAGCTTGGAACAGGGAGCGAACTATGGCTACACCTTC
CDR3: CASSLEQGANYGYTF

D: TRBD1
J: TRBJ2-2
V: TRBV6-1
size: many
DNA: TGTGCCAGCAGCACCAGGGGGCCGGGGGAGCTGTTTTTT
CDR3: CASSTRGPGELFF

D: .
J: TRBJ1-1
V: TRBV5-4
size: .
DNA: TGTGCCAAACTGCGCCAGGGGCTGAGGTCGTGCACTGAAGCTTTCTTT
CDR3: CAKLRQGLRSCTEAFF

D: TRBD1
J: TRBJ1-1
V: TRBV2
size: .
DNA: TGTGCCAGGAACCGAAAGGGGACAGGGCACACTGAAGCTTTCTTT
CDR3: CARNRKGTGHTEAFF

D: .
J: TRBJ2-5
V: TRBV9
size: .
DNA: TGTGCCAGCAGCGTACGGCCCGAAGTCGAGACCCAGTACTTC
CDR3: CASSVRPEVETQYF

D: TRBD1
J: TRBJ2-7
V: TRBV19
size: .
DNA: TGTGCCACTAACGCCGGGACAGGGGCCTACGAGCAGTACTTC
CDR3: CATNAGTGAYEQYF

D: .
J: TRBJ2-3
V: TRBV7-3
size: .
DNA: TGTGCCAGCAGCCGTGGGGGGAGCACAGATACGCAGTATTTT
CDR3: CASSRGGSTDTQYF

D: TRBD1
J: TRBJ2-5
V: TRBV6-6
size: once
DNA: TGTGCCAGCAGTTACCCGGGACAGGAAGAGACCCAGTACTTC
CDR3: CASSYPGQEETQYF

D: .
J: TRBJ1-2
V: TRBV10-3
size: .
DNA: TGTGCCATCAGGGACACGGGCGGGGGGGCCTATGGCTACACCTTC
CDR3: CAIRDTGGGAYGYTF

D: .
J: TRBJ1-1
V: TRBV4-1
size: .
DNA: TGCGCCAGCAGCCAATTAATAGGGGCGAACACTGAAGCTTTCTTT
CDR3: CASSQLIGANTEAFF

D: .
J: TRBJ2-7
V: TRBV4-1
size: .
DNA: TGCGCCAGCAGCCAGGGAGTGAACTACGAGCAGTACTTC
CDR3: CASSQGVNYEQYF

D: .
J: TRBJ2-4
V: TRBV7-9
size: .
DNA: TGTGCCAGCAGCCCGACAGAGAGTGACATTCAGTACTTC
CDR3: CASSPTESDIQYF

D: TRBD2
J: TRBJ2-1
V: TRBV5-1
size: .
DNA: TGCGCCAGCAGCCCGGCTAGCGGGGGGGCCGACAACGGGCAGTTCTTC
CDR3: CASSPASGGADNGQFF

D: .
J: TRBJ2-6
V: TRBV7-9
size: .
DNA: TGTGCCAGCAGCTTAGCTTCTGGGGCCAACGTCCTGACTTTC
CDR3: CASSLASGANVLTF

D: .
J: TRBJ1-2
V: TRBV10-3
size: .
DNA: TGTGCCATCACCCCTGGACGGGATTATAACTATGGCTACACCTTC
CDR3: CAITPGRDYNYGYTF

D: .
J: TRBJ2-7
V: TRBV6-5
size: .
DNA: TGTGCCAGCAGTGGGGAACCTACAGGGAACGAGCAGTACTTC
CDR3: CASSGEPTGNEQYF

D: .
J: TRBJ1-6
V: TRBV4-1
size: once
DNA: TGCGCCAGCAGCCAACCAGGGTATAATTCACCCCTCCACTTT
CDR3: CASSQPGYNSPLHF

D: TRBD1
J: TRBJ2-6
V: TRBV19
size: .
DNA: TGTGCCAGTAGGGACAGGGTCAACTCTGGGGCCAACGTCCTGACTTTC
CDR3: CASRDRVNSGANVLTF

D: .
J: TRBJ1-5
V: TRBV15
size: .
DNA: TGTGCCACCAGGGACGCCGGGACCGCCTTCAATCAGCCCCAGCATTTT
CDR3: CATRDAGTAFNQPQHF

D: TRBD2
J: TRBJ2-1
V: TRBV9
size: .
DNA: TGTGCCAGCAGCGTCTGGGAGGGTGCCAATGAGCAGTTCTTC
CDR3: CASSVWEGANEQFF

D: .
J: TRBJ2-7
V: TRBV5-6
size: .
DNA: TGTGCCAGCACCAGCGTAGGGAGCTCCTACGAGCAGTACTTC
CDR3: CASTSVGSSYEQYF

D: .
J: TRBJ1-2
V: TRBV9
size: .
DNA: TGTGCCAGCAGCGTACAGGGCCCTAGGGATGGCTACACCTTC
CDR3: CASSVQGPRDGYTF

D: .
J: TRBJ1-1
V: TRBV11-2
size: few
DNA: TGTGCCAGCAGCGAAGGAGGGGTACGGGCTTTCTTT
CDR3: CASSEGGVRAFF

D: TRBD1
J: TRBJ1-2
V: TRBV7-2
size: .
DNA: TGTGCCAGCAGCTCACCTCCCGGGACAGGAAACGGCTACACCTTC
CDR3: CASSSPPGTGNGYTF

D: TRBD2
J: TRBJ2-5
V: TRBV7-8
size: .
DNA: TGTGCCAGCAGCTACGAACTAGCGGGCCTAGAGGAGACCCAGTACTTC
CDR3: CASSYELAGLEETQYF

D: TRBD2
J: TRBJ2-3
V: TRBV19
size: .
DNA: TGTGCCAGTAGTACGGGACTAGCGGCAAGAGATACGCAGTATTTT
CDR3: CASSTGLAARDTQYF

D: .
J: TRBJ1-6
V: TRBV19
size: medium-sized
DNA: TGTGCCAGTAGTATGTCCCGGGGGCTCGTGGGATCACCCCTCCACTTT
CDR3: CASSMSRGLVGSPLHF

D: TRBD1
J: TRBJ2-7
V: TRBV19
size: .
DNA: TGTGCCAGTAGTACATGGACAGGGGCCCATACCTACGAGCAGTACTTC
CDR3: CASSTWTGAHTYEQYF

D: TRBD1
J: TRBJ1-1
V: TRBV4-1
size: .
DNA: TGCGCCAGCAGCCAAGAACCAGGGGGGAACACTGAAGCTTTCTTT
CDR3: CASSQEPGGNTEAFF

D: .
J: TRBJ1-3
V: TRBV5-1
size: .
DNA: TGCGCCAGCAGCTCCTTGGATCTTGGAAACACCATATATTTT
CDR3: CASSSLDLGNTIYF

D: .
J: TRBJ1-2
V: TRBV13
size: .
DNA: TGTGCCAGCAGCTTAGGGGAAGGCGGCTATGGCTACACCTTC
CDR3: CASSLGEGGYGYTF

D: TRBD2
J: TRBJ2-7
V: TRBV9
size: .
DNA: TGTGCCAGCAGCGCCGGGGGGATCGCCTACGAGCAGTACTTC
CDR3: CASSAGGIAYEQYF

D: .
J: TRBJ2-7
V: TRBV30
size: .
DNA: TGTGCCTGGAGTGTACAGGAGCGTTACTACGAGCAGTACTTC
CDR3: CAWSVQERYYEQYF

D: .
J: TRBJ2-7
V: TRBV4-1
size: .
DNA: TGCGCCAGCAGCCAAGTGCGGGGCTACGAGCAGTACTTC
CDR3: CASSQVRGYEQYF

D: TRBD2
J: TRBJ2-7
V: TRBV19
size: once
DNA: TGTGCCAGTAGCCCCCCGGGGGGTCGAGGCGAGCAGTACTTC
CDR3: CASSPPGGRGEQYF

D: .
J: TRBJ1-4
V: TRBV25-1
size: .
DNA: TGTGCCAGCAGTGAAGCCGGGTCGGGTGAAAAACTGTTTTTT
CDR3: CASSEAGSGEKLFF

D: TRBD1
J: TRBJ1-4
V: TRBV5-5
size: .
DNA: TGTGCCAGCAGCTTCGGTCCGGGACAGGGGGCTGAAAAACTGTTTTTT
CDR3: CASSFGPGQGAEKLFF

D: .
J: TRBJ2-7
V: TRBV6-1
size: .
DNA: TGTGCCAGCAGGCAGGGCTCCTACGAGCAGTACTTC
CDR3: CASRQGSYEQYF

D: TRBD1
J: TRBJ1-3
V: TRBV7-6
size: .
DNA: TGTGCCAGCAGCCCCCTAATCGGAACAGGGGTCGGAAACACCATATATTTT
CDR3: CASSPLIGTGVGNTIYF